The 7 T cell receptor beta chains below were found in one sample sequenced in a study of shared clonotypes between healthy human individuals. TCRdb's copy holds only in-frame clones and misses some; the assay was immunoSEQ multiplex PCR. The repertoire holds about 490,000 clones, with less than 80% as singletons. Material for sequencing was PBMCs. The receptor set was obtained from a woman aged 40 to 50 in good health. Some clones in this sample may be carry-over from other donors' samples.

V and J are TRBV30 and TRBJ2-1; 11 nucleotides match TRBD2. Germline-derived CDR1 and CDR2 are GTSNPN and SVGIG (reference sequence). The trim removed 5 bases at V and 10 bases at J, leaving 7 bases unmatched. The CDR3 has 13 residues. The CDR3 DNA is TGTGCCTGGGGGGGGACTAGCGGTAAGGAGCAGTTCTTC. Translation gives CAWGGTSGKEQFF.

CDR3 DNA sequence: TGTGCCAGCAGCAAACAGGGAATGAACACTGAAGCTTTCTTT. This encodes CASSKQGMNTEAFF. The chain links TRBV28 to TRBJ1-1; maybe TRBD1 (6 bases). The CDR3 runs to 14 residues. The V end lost 6 bases, the J end lost 0 bases, and 11 bases lay between the germline ends. CDR1 and CDR2 from the germline V gene are MDHEN and SYDVKM.

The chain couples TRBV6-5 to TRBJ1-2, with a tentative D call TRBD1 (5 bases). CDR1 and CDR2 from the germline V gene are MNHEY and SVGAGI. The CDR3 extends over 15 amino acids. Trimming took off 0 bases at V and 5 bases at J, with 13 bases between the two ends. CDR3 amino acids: CASSYSSTGNYGYTF. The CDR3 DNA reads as TGTGCCAGCAGTTACTCGAGCACAGGCAATTATGGCTACACCTTC.

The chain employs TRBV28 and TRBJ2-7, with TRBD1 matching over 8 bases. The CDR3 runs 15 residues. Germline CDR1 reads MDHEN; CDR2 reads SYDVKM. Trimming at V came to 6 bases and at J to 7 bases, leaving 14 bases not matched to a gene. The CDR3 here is CASRWAGGEVREQYF. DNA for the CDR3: TGTGCCAGCAGGTGGGCAGGGGGCGAGGTGAGAGAGCAGTACTTC.

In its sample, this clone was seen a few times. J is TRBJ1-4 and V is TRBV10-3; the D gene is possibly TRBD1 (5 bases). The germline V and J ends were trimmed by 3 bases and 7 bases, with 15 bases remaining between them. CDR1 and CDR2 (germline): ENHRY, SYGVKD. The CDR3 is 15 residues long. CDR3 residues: CAISDRRERGEKLFF. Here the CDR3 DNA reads TGTGCCATCAGTGATAGAAGGGAGAGGGGTGAAAAACTGTTTTTT.

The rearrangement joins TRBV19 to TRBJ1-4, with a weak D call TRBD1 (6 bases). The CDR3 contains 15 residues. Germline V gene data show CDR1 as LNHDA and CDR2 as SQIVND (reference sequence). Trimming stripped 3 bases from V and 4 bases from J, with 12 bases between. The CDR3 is CASSIRGQVNEKLFF. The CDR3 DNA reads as TGTGCCAGTAGTATCAGGGGACAAGTTAATGAAAAACTGTTTTTT.

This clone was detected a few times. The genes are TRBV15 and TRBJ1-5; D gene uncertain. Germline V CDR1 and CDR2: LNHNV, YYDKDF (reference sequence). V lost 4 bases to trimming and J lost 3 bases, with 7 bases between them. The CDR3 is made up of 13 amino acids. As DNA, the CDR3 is TGTGCCACCAGCACAGCAAACAATCAGCCCCAGCATTTT. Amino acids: CATSTANNQPQHF. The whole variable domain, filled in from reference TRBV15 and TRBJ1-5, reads DAMVIQNPRYQVTQFGKPVTLSCSQTLNHNVMYWYQQKSSQAPKLLFHYYDKDFNNEADTPDNFQSRRPNTSFCFLDIRSPGLGDTAMYLCATSTANNQPQHFGDGTRLSIL.